The present entry profiles one T cell receptor (beta chain) with its context. The data originate from a study of Ad26.COV2.S vaccination and SARS-CoV-2 variants. As for treatment: some 20 received Ad26.COV2.S at low or high dose, single or two shots; 5 received placebo; per-sample allocation not given. Samples were taken on day 63 after the first vaccine or placebo injection. Recruitment in Boston yielded a donor of adult age, 18-55 years. Germline V lookup: CDR1 MNHEY, CDR2 SVGEGT. Trimming left V 6 bases short and J 2 bases short, with 10 bases between. The CDR3 extends over 13 amino acids. Method: immunoSEQ multiplex PCR; TCRdb's copy keeps in-frame clones and lacks some. This sample yields about 350,000 clones, of which roughly 90% are seen a single time; around 6.6% belongs to the top ten.

This sequence was found in a person aged 18 to 65 who received the Ad26.COV2.S COVID-19 vaccine or a placebo. The J gene is TRBJ1-1, the V gene TRBV6-2 or TRBV6-3; D gene ambiguous. The sample in question was peripheral blood, obtained in a trial of Ad26.COV2.S vaccine versus placebo. The DNA for the CDR3 is TGTGCCAGCAGCCTACTATTAAACACTGAAGCTTTCTTT. It codes for CASSLLLNTEAFF.